This is a list of T cell receptor beta chains from one sample in a study of shared T cell receptors in the human thymus. Assay used: immunoSEQ multiplex PCR; TCRdb lists only in-frame clones, some missing. In the table there are about 660,000 clones, about 87% of which are singletons. This sample also appeared in a second study, on human thymus T cells.

Sequenced input: thymocytes. Receptors were obtained from a boy younger than two with a congenital heart defect. CDR3s include the opening cysteine and the closing phenylalanine or tryptophan. D genes are given only for firm matches. A row's size may be missing; if present it is once, few, many or a size class.

D gene	CDR3 length	clone size	V gene	J gene	CDR3 protein	CDR3 DNA
.	16	.	TRBV15	TRBJ1-6	CATSSEVGTHNSPLHF	TGTGCCACCAGCTCAGAGGTAGGGACACATAATTCCCCCCTCCACTTT
.	13	.	TRBV7-9	TRBJ1-2	CASSPVQGYGYTF	TGTGCCAGCAGCCCCGTACAGGGCTATGGCTACACCTTC
TRBD1	16	.	TRBV2	TRBJ1-6	CASSYRGDIYNSPLHF	TGTGCCAGCAGCTACAGGGGGGACATCTATAATTCCCCCCTCCACTTT
TRBD1	19	.	TRBV19	TRBJ1-5	CASSTTGTGGAASNQPQHF	TGTGCCAGTAGTACCACCGGGACAGGGGGCGCGGCTAGCAATCAGCCCCAGCATTTT
.	13	.	TRBV28	TRBJ1-1	CASRGGMNTEAFF	TGTGCCAGCAGGGGGGGAATGAACACTGAAGCTTTCTTT
.	16	.	TRBV4-2	TRBJ2-2	CASSNSRDSQVGELFF	TGTGCCAGCAGCAATTCCCGGGACTCCCAGGTCGGGGAGCTGTTTTTT
TRBD2	19	.	TRBV15	TRBJ2-3	CATSRDRPVLAGERDTQYF	TGTGCCACCAGCAGAGATCGACCCGTACTAGCGGGAGAGCGAGATACGCAGTATTTT
TRBD2	20	.	TRBV4-3	TRBJ2-1	CASSLIRLAGERPGGNEQFF	TGCGCCAGCAGCCTAATAAGACTAGCGGGAGAGAGACCGGGGGGCAATGAGCAGTTCTTC
.	15	few	TRBV28	TRBJ1-3	CASSTNRDSGNTIYF	TGTGCCAGCAGTACTAACCGGGACTCTGGAAACACCATATATTTT
TRBD2	13	.	TRBV15	TRBJ2-1	CATSRDLGTSWFF	TGTGCCACCAGCAGAGATTTAGGGACTAGTTGGTTCTTC
.	14	.	TRBV28	TRBJ2-4	CASSFAGLGNIQYF	TGTGCCAGCAGTTTTGCGGGTTTAGGGAACATTCAGTACTTC
.	14	.	TRBV28	TRBJ1-5	CASRDGLSNQPQHF	TGTGCCAGCAGGGACGGACTTAGCAATCAGCCCCAGCATTTT
TRBD2	17	.	TRBV15	TRBJ2-5	CATSRASLAGGPETQYF	TGTGCCACCAGCAGAGCCTCTTTAGCGGGGGGGCCGGAGACCCAGTACTTC
.	16	.	TRBV11-2	TRBJ1-3	CASSLGTGHSGNTIYF	TGTGCCAGCAGCTTAGGAACAGGCCACTCTGGAAACACCATATATTTT
.	15	.	TRBV6-5	TRBJ1-6	CASLSGGAYNSPLHF	TGTGCCAGCCTAAGTGGTGGGGCTTATAATTCACCCCTCCACTTT
TRBD2	19	.	TRBV18	TRBJ2-7	CASSLRWVASGSPIYEQYF	TGTGCCAGCTCCCTCAGGTGGGTCGCTAGCGGGAGCCCAATCTACGAGCAGTACTTC
TRBD1	14	once	TRBV7-8	TRBJ1-2	CASSLPQGRHGYTF	TGTGCCAGCAGCTTACCACAGGGGAGGCACGGCTACACCTTC
TRBD1	17	.	TRBV11-2	TRBJ2-7	CASSLAEPGQGGHEQYF	TGTGCCAGCAGCTTAGCGGAGCCGGGACAGGGTGGCCACGAGCAGTACTTC
TRBD1	14	.	TRBV28	TRBJ2-3	CASSKRGGQDTQYF	TGTGCCAGCAGCAAGAGAGGGGGCCAAGATACGCAGTATTTT
TRBD2	16	.	TRBV5-1	TRBJ2-1	CASRSSGRGPGNEQFF	TGCGCCAGCAGATCTAGCGGGAGGGGACCCGGCAATGAGCAGTTCTTC
.	16	.	TRBV4-3	TRBJ1-2	CASSQEGLFAANGYTF	TGCGCCAGCAGCCAAGAAGGTTTATTTGCGGCCAATGGCTACACCTTC
TRBD1	14	.	TRBV6-5	TRBJ1-3	CASSNRGGGNTIYF	TGTGCCAGCAGCAACAGGGGAGGTGGAAACACCATATATTTT